This T cell receptor beta chain came from a study of blood T cell repertoires in COVID-19. Germline V lookup: CDR1 SGHRS, CDR2 YFSETQ. This CDR3 is 15 amino acids long. Trimming left V 0 bases short and J 2 bases short, with 11 bases between. Clones were sequenced by immunoSEQ multiplex PCR, and TCRdb holds only the in-frame ones, with some missing. The table has hundreds of thousands of clones, 88% seen once. This chain uses TRBV5-1 with TRBJ2-5; D is uncertain. Input material: peripheral blood. The receptor was isolated from a woman in her fifties or sixties with COVID-19, enrolled during active disease. The CDR3: CASSLAQTRQETQYF. CDR3 sequence (DNA): TGCGCCAGCAGCTTGGCCCAGACAAGACAAGAGACCCAGTACTTC.